This T cell receptor (beta chain) derives from a study of blood T cell repertoires in COVID-19. For the study at large: Both acute and convalescent COVID-19 samples were obtained from the United States, Italy and Spain. T cells, B-cell-depleted T cells, or PBMCs provided the cDNA or gDNA that served as material.

V lost 8 bases to trimming and J lost 2 bases, with 12 bases between them. The CDR3 runs to 13 residues. Germline CDR1 and CDR2: LNHDA and SQIVND (reference sequence). Assay: immunoSEQ multiplex PCR; the TCRdb copy retains only in-frame clones and omits some. The table shows about 30,000 clones, with around 87% occurring only once. The sequenced material came from peripheral blood. The sequence was collected from a man between 70 and 80 years old with acute or convalescent COVID-19. The V and J genes are TRBV19 and TRBJ1-1; possibly TRBD1 for D (5 bases). The CDR3 loop is CASSGGTNTEAFF. In DNA form, the CDR3 reads TGTGCCAGTTCGGGGGGTACAAACACTGAAGCTTTCTTT.